This entry features one T cell receptor beta chain sequence. The CDR3 spans 12 residues. V lost 5 bases and J lost 4, with 9 bases in between. The data were taken from a study of blood T cell repertoires in COVID-19. Study context: Researchers got acute and convalescent COVID-19 samples from the United States, Italy and Spain. Sample material is recorded as cDNA or gDNA derived from T cells, B-cell-depleted T cells, or PBMCs.

Original handling: Estimates of nucleated cell counts were drawn from the amplification of reference gene primers. Only in-frame clones appear in the TCRdb table, and some are missing; sequencing was by immunoSEQ multiplex PCR. V and J calls and clone size come straight from that table; D and trimming were deduced from the DNA. Of over 150,000 clones in the sample, 80% to 90% are singletons; the top ten hold 9% to 15%. Recruited during active infection, patients (from Seattle) were subsequently followed longitudinally. The specimen was peripheral blood. The origin of this receptor is a woman older than 75 with COVID-19, enrolled during active disease. The V and J genes are TRBV12-3 or TRBV12-4 and TRBJ2-7; D may be TRBD2 (5 bases). CDR3: CASSRTRYEQYF. CDR3 nucleotide sequence: TGTGCCAGCAGTCGAACTAGGTACGAGCAGTACTTC.